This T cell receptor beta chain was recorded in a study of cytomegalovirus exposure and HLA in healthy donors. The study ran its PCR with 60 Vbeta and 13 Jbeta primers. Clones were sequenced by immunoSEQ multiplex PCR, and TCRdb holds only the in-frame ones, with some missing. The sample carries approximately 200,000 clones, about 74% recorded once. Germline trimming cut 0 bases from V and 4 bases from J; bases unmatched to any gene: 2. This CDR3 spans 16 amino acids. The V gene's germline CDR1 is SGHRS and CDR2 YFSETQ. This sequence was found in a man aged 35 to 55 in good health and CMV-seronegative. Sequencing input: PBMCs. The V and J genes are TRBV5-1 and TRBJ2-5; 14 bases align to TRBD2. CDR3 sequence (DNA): TGCGCCAGCAGCTTGGTGGGGACTAGCGGGGGAGAGACCCAGTACTTC. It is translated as CASSLVGTSGGETQYF.